This T cell receptor (beta chain) was obtained from a study of cytomegalovirus exposure and HLA in healthy donors. The PCR contained 60 Vbeta and 13 Jbeta primers. Sequenced by immunoSEQ multiplex PCR; TCRdb stores in-frame clones only, minus some. The table records about 120,000 clones, approximately 78% of them present only once. This receptor was taken from a man aged 35 to 55 in good health and CMV-seronegative. Input material: PBMCs.

The CDR3 is CASRPTSGYPYEQYF. The DNA of the CDR3 is TGTGCCAGCAGACCCACTAGCGGATACCCCTACGAGCAGTACTTC. This chain connects TRBV7-8 to TRBJ2-5, with 8 bases aligning to TRBD2. Gene TRBJ2-7 matches the end of the DNA better, so the J call may be wrong. The CDR3 extends over 15 amino acids. CDR1 and CDR2 (germline): SGHVS, FQNEAQ.